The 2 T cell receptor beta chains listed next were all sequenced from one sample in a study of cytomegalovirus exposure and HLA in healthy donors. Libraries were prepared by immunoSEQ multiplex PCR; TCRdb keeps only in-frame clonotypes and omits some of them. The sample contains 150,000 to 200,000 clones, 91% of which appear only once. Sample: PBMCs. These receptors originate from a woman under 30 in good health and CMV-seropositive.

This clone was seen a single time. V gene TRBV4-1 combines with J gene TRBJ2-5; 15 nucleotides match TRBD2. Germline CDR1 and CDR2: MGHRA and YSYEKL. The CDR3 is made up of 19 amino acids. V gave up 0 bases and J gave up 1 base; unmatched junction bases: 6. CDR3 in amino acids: CASSQDMGTSGGLQETQYF. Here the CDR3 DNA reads TGCGCCAGCAGCCAAGATATGGGGACTAGCGGGGGGCTCCAAGAGACCCAGTACTTC.

The CDR3 DNA sequence: TGTGCCAGCAGTGGTGTGACGTTGTGGGGAGTCGACCCCACCGGGGAGCTGTTTTTT. It codes for CASSGVTLWGVDPTGELFF. This chain uses TRBV7-9 with TRBJ2-2; possible D gene TRBD2, 5 bases. Looked up from germline, CDR1 is SEHNR and CDR2 is FQNEAQ (reference sequence). Trimming stripped 6 bases from V and 4 bases from J, with 27 bases between. The CDR3 sequence is 19 residues long.